These 18 T cell receptor beta chains were all obtained from the same sample, sequenced in a study of cytomegalovirus exposure and HLA in healthy donors. PCR amplification relied on 60 Vbeta primers (plus 13 Jbeta primers). Some clones are missing from TCRdb's copy, which holds only in-frame ones; the method was immunoSEQ multiplex PCR. The sample consists of some 130,000 clones, approximately 77% of them appearing once. Sequenced material: PBMCs. The receptors were sampled from a woman between 40 and 50 years old in good health and CMV-seronegative.

The V call is TRBV27, the J call TRBJ1-2, with TRBD1 identical over 8 bases. This CDR3 region has 16 residues. CDR1 is MNHEY, CDR2 SMNVEV, per germline (reference sequence). V lost 5 bases to trimming and J lost 0 bases; unmatched junction nucleotides: 8. CDR3 residues: CASSPDRGYPNYGYTF. In DNA form, the CDR3 reads TGTGCCAGCAGTCCAGACAGGGGTTATCCTAACTATGGCTACACCTTC.

The V call is TRBV10-3, the J call TRBJ2-5, with 11 bases fitting TRBD2. V was pared by 3 bases and J by 1 base, with 1 base of the junction left unmatched. The CDR3 contains 15 residues. CDR1 and CDR2 (germline): ENHRY, SYGVKD. CDR3 sequence (DNA): TGTGCCATCAGTGAAACTAGCGGGGGCCAAGAGACCCAGTACTTC. Translated, it gives CAISETSGGQETQYF.

The V call is TRBV18, the J call TRBJ1-1; D ambiguous. Per germline, CDR1 KGHSH and CDR2 LQKENI. CDR3 length equals 16 residues. V dropped 3 bases and J dropped 0 bases, with 14 bases sitting between them. CDR3 amino acids: CASSPREGGMNTEAFF. CDR3 in DNA: TGTGCCAGCTCACCCCGGGAGGGCGGCATGAACACTGAAGCTTTCTTT.

V gene TRBV25-1 combines with J gene TRBJ2-1, with 9 bases lining up with TRBD1. The CDR3 spans 12 residues. Per germline, CDR1 MGHDK and CDR2 SYGVNS. V shed 8 bases and J 6 bases; nucleotides not matched to a gene: 2. CDR3 residues: CASSDRGNEQFF. The DNA of the CDR3 is TGTGCCAGCTCGGACAGGGGCAATGAGCAGTTCTTC.

This clone has just a few counts. V usage is TRBV5-1 and J usage is TRBJ1-2, with D maybe TRBD1 (6 bases). Germline lookup yields CDR1 SGHRS and CDR2 YFSETQ. The CDR3 is 15 residues long. The V and J ends lost 7 bases and 5 bases respectively, with 21 bases between them. DNA of the CDR3: TGCGCCAGCTCTAGATCAGGGGAGAAAGTTTATGGCTACACCTTC. Amino acid sequence: CASSRSGEKVYGYTF.

This clone has a single count. The genes are TRBV6-5 and TRBJ1-4; 8 bases map to TRBD1. Germline values: CDR1 MNHEY, CDR2 SVGAGI. V shed 2 bases and J 6 bases; nucleotides not matched to a gene: 5. The CDR3 extends over 15 amino acids. The CDR3 bases are TGTGCCAGCAGTTACGCGGGACAGGCCTATGAAAAACTGTTTTTT. Translated: CASSYAGQAYEKLFF.

The rearrangement links TRBV5-1 to TRBJ1-1; no clear D. This CDR3 contains 15 residues. Germline-derived CDR1 and CDR2 are SGHRS and YFSETQ. The ends were cut back, 4 bases at V and 2 bases at J, with 15 bases in the middle. CDR3 DNA: TGCGCCAGCAGCCCCCTCCCAGGTGAAAACACTGAAGCTTTCTTT. Its protein is CASSPLPGENTEAFF.

CDR3 amino acids: CASSQDLRLEGYTF. The CDR3 bases are TGTGCCAGCAGCCAAGATCTGCGATTGGAGGGCTACACCTTC. This chain links TRBV4-2 with TRBJ1-2; no firm D call. This CDR3 is built from 14 residues. The germline gives CDR1 LGHNA, CDR2 YNFKEQ. Trimming left V 0 bases short and J 8 bases short, with 13 bases between.

This chain joins TRBV5-1 and TRBJ1-4; perhaps TRBD1 as D (6 bases). The CDR3 has 17 residues. Germline V gene data show CDR1 as SGHRS and CDR2 as YFSETQ. V lost 3 bases, J lost 0 bases, and 15 bases lay in between. DNA for the CDR3: TGCGCCAGCAGCTCCAGAGAGACAGGCCCAACTAATGAAAAACTGTTTTTT. Amino acids: CASSSRETGPTNEKLFF.

This chain connects TRBV5-5 to TRBJ1-5, with D perhaps matching TRBD1 (6 bases). With 1 base removed from V and 2 bases from J, the gap between germline ends came to 10 bases. The CDR3 loop spans 15 amino acids. Germline V lookup: CDR1 SGHKS, CDR2 YYEKEE (reference sequence). The CDR3 DNA is TGTGCCAGCAGCTTGTCAGGGGATGGCAATCAGCCCCAGCATTTT. This codes for CASSLSGDGNQPQHF.

The chain employs TRBV6-5 and TRBJ1-2; D may be TRBD1 (6 bases). Germline values: CDR1 MNHEY, CDR2 SVGAGI. The CDR3 spans 15 residues. V was clipped by 0 bases and J by 0 bases, with 8 bases between them. Here the CDR3 reads CASSYSSGANYGYTF. In DNA form, the CDR3 reads TGTGCCAGCAGTTACTCGTCAGGGGCTAACTATGGCTACACCTTC.

V gene TRBV29-1 combines with J gene TRBJ2-7; D unresolved. The V end lost 5 bases, the J end lost 7 bases, and 21 bases lay between the germline ends. The V gene's germline CDR1 is SQVTM and CDR2 ANQGSEA. The length of the CDR3 is 14 residues. The CDR3 is CSVLLTRYSWEQYF. The CDR3 nucleotides are TGCAGCGTTCTGTTGACTCGGTACTCCTGGGAGCAGTACTTC.

The chain joins TRBV6-5 to TRBJ1-1; TRBD1 matches 9 bases. The germline gives CDR1 MNHEY, CDR2 SVGAGI. The CDR3 loop spans 14 amino acids. Unmatched junction bases numbered 3, after V lost 2 bases and J lost 5 bases. CDR3 sequence: CASSYADRGTEAFF. Written as DNA, the CDR3 is TGTGCCAGCAGTTACGCAGACAGGGGGACTGAAGCTTTCTTT.

The rearrangement links TRBV29-1 to TRBJ1-1; tentative D call: TRBD1 (6 bases). V lost 7 bases to trimming and J lost 7 bases, with 16 bases between them. Looked up from germline, CDR1 is SQVTM and CDR2 is ANQGSEA. There are 12 residues in the CDR3. The CDR3 reads CSAAPGQIEAFF. In DNA, the CDR3 is TGCAGCGCCGCCCCCGGACAGATTGAAGCTTTCTTT.

The chain employs TRBV4-1 and TRBJ1-3; the match to TRBD1 covers 8 bases. The germline CDR1 and CDR2 sequences are MGHRA and YSYEKL. CDR3 length: 18 residues. J gave up 2 bases and V 2 bases, and 11 bases lay outside the gene matches. In nucleotides, the CDR3 is TGCGCCAGCAGCCAACCCGGGACAGGTATGAAGGCTGGAAACACCATATATTTT. Residues: CASSQPGTGMKAGNTIYF.

This clone was found once. This sequence joins TRBV6-5 and TRBJ2-2, with 9 positions matching TRBD2. Germline V lookup: CDR1 MNHEY, CDR2 SVGAGI. CDR3 size: 15 residues. J lost 0 bases, V lost 11 bases, and 7 bases had no gene match. CDR3 DNA: TGTGCCGGCGCCCGACTAGCGGCGAACACCGGGGAGCTGTTTTTT. It yields the protein CAGARLAANTGELFF.

In its sample, this clone was seen a few times. This rearrangement joins TRBV15 to TRBJ2-5, with TRBD1 matching 12 bases. CDR3 length: 14 residues. V was clipped by 5 bases and J by 5 bases; unmatched bases: 3. The germline V gene has CDR1 LNHNV and CDR2 YYDKDF (reference sequence). CDR3 sequence (DNA): TGTGCCACCAGCGGGACAGGGGGCGCGGAGACCCAGTACTTC. Its translation: CATSGTGGAETQYF.

The chain recombines TRBV7-9 with TRBJ1-1, with a possible D match to TRBD1 (6 bases). This CDR3 region has 15 residues. The germline gives CDR1 SEHNR, CDR2 FQNEAQ (reference sequence). Trimming removed 3 bases at V and 4 bases at J, with 15 bases between. The DNA of the CDR3 is TGTGCCAGCAGCTTGGCGACAGGCGGGCCCACTGAAGCTTTCTTT. It yields the protein CASSLATGGPTEAFF.